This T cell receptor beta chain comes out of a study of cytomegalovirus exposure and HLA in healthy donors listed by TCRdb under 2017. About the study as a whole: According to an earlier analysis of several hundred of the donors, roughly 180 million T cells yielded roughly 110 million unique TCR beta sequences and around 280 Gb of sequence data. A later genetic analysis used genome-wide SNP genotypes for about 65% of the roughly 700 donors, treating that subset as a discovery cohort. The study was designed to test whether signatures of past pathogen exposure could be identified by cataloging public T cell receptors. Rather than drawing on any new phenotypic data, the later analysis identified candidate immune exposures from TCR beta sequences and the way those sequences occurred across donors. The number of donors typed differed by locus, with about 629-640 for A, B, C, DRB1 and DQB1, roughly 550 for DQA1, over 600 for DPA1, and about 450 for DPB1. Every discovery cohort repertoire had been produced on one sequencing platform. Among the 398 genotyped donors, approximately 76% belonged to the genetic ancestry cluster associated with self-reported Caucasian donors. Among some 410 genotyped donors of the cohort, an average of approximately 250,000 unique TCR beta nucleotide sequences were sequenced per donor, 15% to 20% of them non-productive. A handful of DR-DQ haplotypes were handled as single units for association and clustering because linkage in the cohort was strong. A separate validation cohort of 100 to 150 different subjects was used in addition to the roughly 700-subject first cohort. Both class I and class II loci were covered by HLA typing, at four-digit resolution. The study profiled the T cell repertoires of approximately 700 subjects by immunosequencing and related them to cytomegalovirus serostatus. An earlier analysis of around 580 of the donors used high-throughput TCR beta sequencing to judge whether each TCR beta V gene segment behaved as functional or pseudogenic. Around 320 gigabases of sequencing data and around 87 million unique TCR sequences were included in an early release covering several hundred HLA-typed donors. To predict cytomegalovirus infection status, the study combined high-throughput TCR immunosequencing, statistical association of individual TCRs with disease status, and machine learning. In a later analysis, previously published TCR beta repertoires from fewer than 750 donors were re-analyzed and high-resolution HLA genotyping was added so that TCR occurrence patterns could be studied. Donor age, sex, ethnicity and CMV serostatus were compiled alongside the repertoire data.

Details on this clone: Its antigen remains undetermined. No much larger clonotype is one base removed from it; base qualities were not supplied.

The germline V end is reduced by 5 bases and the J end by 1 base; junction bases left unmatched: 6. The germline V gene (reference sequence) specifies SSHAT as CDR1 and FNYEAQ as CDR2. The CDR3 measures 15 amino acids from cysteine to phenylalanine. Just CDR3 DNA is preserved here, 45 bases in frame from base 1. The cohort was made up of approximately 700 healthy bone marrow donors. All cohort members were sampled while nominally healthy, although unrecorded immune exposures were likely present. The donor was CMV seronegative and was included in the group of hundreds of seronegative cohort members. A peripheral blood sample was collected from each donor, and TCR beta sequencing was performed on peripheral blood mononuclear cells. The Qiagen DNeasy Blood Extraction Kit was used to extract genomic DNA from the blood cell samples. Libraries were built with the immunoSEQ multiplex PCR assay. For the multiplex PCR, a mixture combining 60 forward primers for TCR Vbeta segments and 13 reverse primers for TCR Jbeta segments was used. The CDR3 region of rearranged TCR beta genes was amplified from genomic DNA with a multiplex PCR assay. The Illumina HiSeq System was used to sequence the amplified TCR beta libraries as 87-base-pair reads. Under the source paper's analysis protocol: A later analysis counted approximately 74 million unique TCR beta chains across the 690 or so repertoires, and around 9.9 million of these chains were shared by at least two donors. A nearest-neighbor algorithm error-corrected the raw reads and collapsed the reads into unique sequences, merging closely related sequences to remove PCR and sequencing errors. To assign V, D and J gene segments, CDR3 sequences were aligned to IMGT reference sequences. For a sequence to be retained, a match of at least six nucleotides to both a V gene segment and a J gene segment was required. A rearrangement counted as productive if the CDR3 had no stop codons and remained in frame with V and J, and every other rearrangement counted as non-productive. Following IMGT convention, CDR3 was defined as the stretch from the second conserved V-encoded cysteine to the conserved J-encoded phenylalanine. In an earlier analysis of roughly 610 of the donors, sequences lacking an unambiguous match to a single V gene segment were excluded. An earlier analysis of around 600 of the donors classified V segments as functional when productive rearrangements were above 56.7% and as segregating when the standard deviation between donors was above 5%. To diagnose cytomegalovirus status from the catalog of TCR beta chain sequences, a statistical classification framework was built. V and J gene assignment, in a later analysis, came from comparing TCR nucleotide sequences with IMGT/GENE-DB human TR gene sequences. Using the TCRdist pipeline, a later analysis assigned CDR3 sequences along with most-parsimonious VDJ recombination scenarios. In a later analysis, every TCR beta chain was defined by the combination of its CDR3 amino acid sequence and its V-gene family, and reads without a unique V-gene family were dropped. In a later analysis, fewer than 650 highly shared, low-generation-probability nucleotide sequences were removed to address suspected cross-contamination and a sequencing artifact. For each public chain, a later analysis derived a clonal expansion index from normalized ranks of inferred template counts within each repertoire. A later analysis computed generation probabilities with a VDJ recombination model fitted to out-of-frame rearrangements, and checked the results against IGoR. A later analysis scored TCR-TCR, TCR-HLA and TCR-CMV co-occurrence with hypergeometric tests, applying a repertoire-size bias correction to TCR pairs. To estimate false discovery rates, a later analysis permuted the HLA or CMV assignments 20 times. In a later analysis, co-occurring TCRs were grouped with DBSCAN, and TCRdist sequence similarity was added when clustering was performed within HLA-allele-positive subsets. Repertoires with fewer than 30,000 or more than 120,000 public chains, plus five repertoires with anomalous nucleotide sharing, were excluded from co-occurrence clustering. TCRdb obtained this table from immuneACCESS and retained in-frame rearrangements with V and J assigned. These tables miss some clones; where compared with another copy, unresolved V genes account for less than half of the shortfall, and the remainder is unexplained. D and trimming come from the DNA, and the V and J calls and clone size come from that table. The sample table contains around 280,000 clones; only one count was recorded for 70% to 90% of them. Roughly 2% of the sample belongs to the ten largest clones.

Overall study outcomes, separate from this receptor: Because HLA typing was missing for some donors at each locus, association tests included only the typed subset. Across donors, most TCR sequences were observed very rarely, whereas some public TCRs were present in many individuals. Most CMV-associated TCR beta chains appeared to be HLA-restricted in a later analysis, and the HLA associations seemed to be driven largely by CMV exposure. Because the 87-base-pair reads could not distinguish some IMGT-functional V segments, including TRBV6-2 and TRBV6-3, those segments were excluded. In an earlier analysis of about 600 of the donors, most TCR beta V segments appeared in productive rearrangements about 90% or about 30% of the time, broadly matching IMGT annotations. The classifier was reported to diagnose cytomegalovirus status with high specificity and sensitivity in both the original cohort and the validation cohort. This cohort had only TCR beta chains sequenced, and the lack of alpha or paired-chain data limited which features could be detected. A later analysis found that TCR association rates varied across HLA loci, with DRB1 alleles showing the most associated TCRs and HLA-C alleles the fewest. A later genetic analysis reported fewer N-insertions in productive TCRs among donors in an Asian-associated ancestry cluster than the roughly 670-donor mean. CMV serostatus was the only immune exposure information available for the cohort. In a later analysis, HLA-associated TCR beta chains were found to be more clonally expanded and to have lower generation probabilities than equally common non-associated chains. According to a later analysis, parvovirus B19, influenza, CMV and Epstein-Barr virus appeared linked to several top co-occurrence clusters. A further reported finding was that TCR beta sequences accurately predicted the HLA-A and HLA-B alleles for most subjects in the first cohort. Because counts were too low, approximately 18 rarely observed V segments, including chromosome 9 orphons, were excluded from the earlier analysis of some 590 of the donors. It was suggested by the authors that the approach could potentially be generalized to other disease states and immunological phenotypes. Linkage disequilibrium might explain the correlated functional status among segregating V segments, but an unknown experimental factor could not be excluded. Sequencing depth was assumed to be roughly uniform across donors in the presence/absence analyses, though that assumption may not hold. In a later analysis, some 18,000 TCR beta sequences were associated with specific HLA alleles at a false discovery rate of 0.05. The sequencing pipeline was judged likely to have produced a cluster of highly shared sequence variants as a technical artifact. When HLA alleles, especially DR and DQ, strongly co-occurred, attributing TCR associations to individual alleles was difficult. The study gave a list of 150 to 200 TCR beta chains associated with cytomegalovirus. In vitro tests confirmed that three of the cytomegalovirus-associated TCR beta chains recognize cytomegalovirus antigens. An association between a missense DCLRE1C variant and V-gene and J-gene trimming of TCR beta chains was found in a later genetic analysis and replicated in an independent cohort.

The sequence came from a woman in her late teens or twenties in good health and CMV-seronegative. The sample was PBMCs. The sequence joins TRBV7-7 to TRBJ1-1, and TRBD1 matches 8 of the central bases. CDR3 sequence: CASSPFQGANTEAFF. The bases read TGTGCCAGCAGCCCGTTTCAGGGGGCGAACACTGAAGCTTTCTTT.